Presented here are 21 T cell receptor beta chains from one specimen sequenced in a study of PD-L1 blockade in urothelial cancer. Libraries were prepared by immunoSEQ multiplex PCR; TCRdb keeps only in-frame clonotypes and omits some of them. The table lists about 79,000 clones, around four fifths of them singletons. The time point denotes: pretreatment peripheral blood. The specimen was PBMCs, collected around atezolizumab (anti-PD-L1) treatment. The receptors here all came from a middle-aged man with urothelial cancer.

The CDR3 nucleotides are TGCGCCAGCAGCTTCCTCGCGGGGACCGCAGATACGCAGTATTTT. As protein: CASSFLAGTADTQYF. The chain links TRBV5-1 to TRBJ2-3; D is perhaps TRBD2 (6 bases). V was pared by 2 bases and J by 4 bases, with 14 bases between. The length of the CDR3 is 15 residues. Germline CDR1 is SGHRS and CDR2 is YFSETQ.

The chain carries TRBV19 and TRBJ1-4, with D possibly TRBD1 on 6 matching bases. Germline values: CDR1 LNHDA, CDR2 SQIVND (reference sequence). V shed 3 bases and J shed 4 bases, with 12 bases lying between them. This CDR3 has 15 residues. CDR3 sequence: CASSMEDSFNEKLFF. CDR3 DNA: TGTGCCAGTAGTATGGAGGACAGCTTTAATGAAAAACTGTTTTTT.

This rearrangement joins TRBV20-1 to TRBJ1-2; D is undetermined. Germline CDR1 is DFQATT and CDR2 is SNEGSKA (reference sequence). With 0 bases removed from V and 8 bases from J, the gap between germline ends came to 7 bases. This CDR3 has 11 amino acids. The CDR3 region has the DNA TGCAGTGCTAGAGATATCCTCGGCTACACCTTC. Amino acids: CSARDILGYTF.

CDR3 in DNA: TGTGCCAGCATGAAATACGGACAGGGGGCTGGGTACACTGAAGCTTTCTTT. Protein product: CASMKYGQGAGYTEAFF. The chain is built from TRBV27 and TRBJ1-1; TRBD1 matches at 11 bases. V was clipped by 7 bases and J by 3 bases; unmatched bases: 13. Germline-derived CDR1 and CDR2 are MNHEY and SMNVEV (reference sequence). This CDR3 has 17 residues.

The V call is TRBV6-6, the J call TRBJ1-2; D is undetermined. Trimming took 0 bases from V and 8 from J, leaving 10 bases between them. Germline V CDR1 and CDR2: MNHNY, SVGAGI (reference sequence). The CDR3 has 13 amino acids. CDR3 region: CASSYSDSRGYTF. The CDR3 DNA reads TGTGCCAGCAGTTACTCGGACTCTAGGGGCTACACCTTC.

The chain carries TRBV14 and TRBJ1-1, with D hard to call. Looked up from germline, CDR1 is SGHDN and CDR2 is FVKESK. Trimming took off 1 base at V and 1 base at J, with 10 bases between the two ends. This CDR3 is built from 15 residues. The CDR3 DNA sequence: TGTGCCAGCAGCCAAGCGGGTATTGGGAACACTGAAGCTTTCTTT. It translates to CASSQAGIGNTEAFF.

The rearrangement links TRBV2 to TRBJ2-1, with 7 bases that match TRBD2. The CDR3 totals 17 residues. Germline CDR1 is SNHLY and CDR2 is FYNNEI. The V segment lost 4 bases and the J segment 9 bases; nucleotides outside the gene matches: 18. CDR3 region: CASSVRLALMVDGEQFF. The CDR3 DNA sequence: TGTGCCAGCAGTGTGAGACTAGCCCTAATGGTGGATGGTGAGCAGTTCTTC.

V is TRBV30 and J is TRBJ1-1, with 9 bases identical to TRBD1. This CDR3 has 12 residues. Germline assignment: CDR1 GTSNPN and CDR2 SVGIG (reference sequence). V lost 0 bases, J lost 8 bases, and 1 base stayed unmatched. The CDR3 here is CAWSVTGGEAFF. The CDR3 DNA reads TGTGCCTGGAGTGTAACAGGGGGCGAAGCTTTCTTT.

This clone was seen more than once but under ten times. The chain couples TRBV10-2 to TRBJ2-3; D gene unclear. This CDR3 has 14 amino acids. Deletions cut 2 bases from V and 5 bases from J, with 11 bases between. CDR1 is WSHSY and CDR2 is SAAADI in the germline V gene. The DNA of the CDR3 is TGCGCCAGCAGTGAGCCCGCCTCCGGAGATACGCAGTATTTT. Translation: CASSEPASGDTQYF.

This chain links TRBV6-5 with TRBJ1-2, with 10 bases matching TRBD1. V was pared by 6 bases and J by 8 bases, with 9 bases of the junction left unmatched. CDR1 and CDR2 from the germline V gene are MNHEY and SVGAGI. This CDR3 comprises 14 residues. CDR3 protein: CASSPPQGQGGYTF. CDR3 DNA sequence: TGTGCCAGCAGCCCCCCCCAGGGACAGGGGGGCTACACCTTC.

The chain employs TRBV7-3 and TRBJ2-2; 9 bases line up with TRBD1. Trimming took 6 bases from V and 8 from J; bases not matched to a gene: 7. The CDR3 extends over 14 amino acids. Germline CDR1 reads SGHTA; CDR2 reads FQGTGA. The DNA of the CDR3 is TGTGCCAGCAGAGGGACAGGGTTTGAGGGGGAGCTGTTTTTT. Its protein is CASRGTGFEGELFF.

The table lists this clone with many counts. This chain connects TRBV4-1 to TRBJ1-1; no firm D call. The CDR3 length is 15 residues. The ends were cut back, 4 bases at V and 0 bases at J, with 12 bases in the middle. Germline values: CDR1 MGHRA, CDR2 YSYEKL. This CDR3 reads CASSPTRGMNTEAFF. CDR3 in DNA: TGCGCCAGCAGCCCAACCCGAGGGATGAACACTGAAGCTTTCTTT.

The V call is TRBV29-1, the J call TRBJ2-1; 13 bases align to TRBD2. The CDR3 is 18 amino acids. The V gene's germline CDR1 is SQVTM and CDR2 ANQGSEA. V was pared by 3 bases and J by 7 bases, with 15 bases of the junction left unmatched. The CDR3 DNA is TGCAGCGTTGATGGGGTGATTGGACTAGCGGGAGCTGGTAATGAGCAGTTCTTC. Amino acid sequence: CSVDGVIGLAGAGNEQFF.

The CDR3 reads CASSLATGGSAGELFF. CDR3 nucleotides: TGTGCCAGCAGCTTGGCTACGGGAGGTTCTGCCGGGGAGCTGTTTTTT. This chain joins TRBV5-6 and TRBJ2-2, with TRBD2 matching over 7 bases. This CDR3 comprises 16 residues. Trimming cost V 0 bases and J 6 bases; bases outside gene matches: 8. Germline V lookup: CDR1 SGHDT, CDR2 YYEEEE.

This chain uses TRBV7-9 with TRBJ2-7; 8 bases map to TRBD2. In germline, CDR1 is SEHNR, CDR2 FQNEAQ (reference sequence). Trimming took 5 bases from V and 7 from J; bases not matched to a gene: 10. This CDR3 has 14 residues. The CDR3 spells CASSLPSGRGEQYF. DNA for the CDR3: TGTGCCAGCAGCCTCCCGAGCGGGAGAGGAGAGCAGTACTTC. The variable domain in full, completed from reference TRBV7-9 and TRBJ2-7, reads DTGVSQNPRHKITKRGQNVTFRCDPISEHNRLYWYRQTLGQGPEFLTYFQNEAQLEKSRLLSDRFSAERPKGSFSTLEIQRTEQGDSAMYLCASSLPSGRGEQYFGPGTRLTVT.

The chain employs TRBV4-1 and TRBJ2-5; no clear D. V lost 0 bases and J 1 base, leaving 6 bases between the germline ends. The CDR3 spans 14 residues. Germline CDR1 MGHRA, CDR2 YSYEKL. The DNA of the CDR3 is TGCGCCAGCAGCCAAGATCGAGTCCAAGAGACCCAGTACTTC. Protein product: CASSQDRVQETQYF.

The chain recombines TRBV10-1 with TRBJ2-3; D might be TRBD1 (6 bases). Germline CDR1 and CDR2: WNHNN and SYGVQD (reference sequence). The CDR3 is made up of 17 amino acids. With 0 bases removed from V and 2 bases from J, the gap between germline ends came to 15 bases. The CDR3 reads CASSESGTLNPTDTQYF. DNA for the CDR3: TGCGCCAGCAGTGAGTCGGGGACACTCAACCCCACAGATACGCAGTATTTT.

The CDR3 bases are TGTGCCAGCAGCCCTCCGGGACAGAAGAACACCGGGGAGCTGTTTTTT. Translated, it gives CASSPPGQKNTGELFF. The J gene is TRBJ2-2, the V gene TRBV28; 7 bases are shared with TRBD1. Germline-derived CDR1 and CDR2 are MDHEN and SYDVKM. Trimming took 6 bases from V and 1 from J; bases not matched to a gene: 8. This CDR3 has 16 amino acids.

The chain employs TRBV28 and TRBJ2-1; 13 bases line up with TRBD2. Trimming took 2 bases from V and 7 from J; bases not matched to a gene: 5. The CDR3 is made up of 16 amino acids. Germline V gives CDR1 MDHEN, CDR2 SYDVKM. CDR3 DNA sequence: TGTGCCAGCAGTTTAAACCTGGGACTAGCGGGAAATGAGCAGTTCTTC. It yields the protein CASSLNLGLAGNEQFF.

Only a few counts were recorded for this clone. The chain combines TRBV5-1 with TRBJ1-2, with 8 bases aligning to TRBD1. J was trimmed by 7 bases and V by 5 bases; bases with no gene match: 7. Looked up from germline, CDR1 is SGHRS and CDR2 is YFSETQ. CDR3 size: 13 residues. The CDR3 loop is CASRPTGGIGYTF. The DNA for the CDR3 is TGCGCCAGCAGACCAACAGGGGGGATTGGCTACACCTTC.

The CDR3 loop is CASSYSPLAGSNEQFF. CDR3 nucleotides: TGTGCCAGCAGTTACTCCCCCTTAGCGGGAAGCAATGAGCAGTTCTTC. The V gene is TRBV6-6, the J gene TRBJ2-1, with 8 bases identical to TRBD2. J was trimmed by 6 bases and V by 0 bases; bases with no gene match: 7. The CDR3 is 16 amino acids. Germline V gene lookup returns CDR1 MNHNY and CDR2 SVGAGI (reference sequence).